Below, 11 T cell receptor beta chains from the same sample are listed, as sequenced in a study of blood T cell repertoires in COVID-19. Clones were read by immunoSEQ multiplex PCR, and TCRdb kept only the in-frame ones, dropping some. The table records about 220,000 clones, about four fifths of them present only once. The specimen was PBMCs or T cells enriched from blood (not recorded which). These receptors originate from a woman aged 40 to 55 with acute COVID-19.

The J gene is TRBJ2-5, the V gene TRBV11-2, with unresolved D. The CDR3 contains 13 residues. The germline V gene has CDR1 SGHAT and CDR2 FQNNGV. V shed 1 base and J shed 5 bases, with 8 bases lying between them. CDR3 coding DNA: TGTGCCAGCAGCTTAGCTGGGCTCGAGACCCAGTACTTC. Translation: CASSLAGLETQYF.

The chain is built from TRBV27 and TRBJ1-2; 8 positions match TRBD1. The CDR3 totals 17 residues. V shed 0 bases, J shed 0 bases, and the junction held 6 bases outside the gene matches. The germline gives CDR1 MNHEY, CDR2 SMNVEV (reference sequence). CDR3 amino acids: CASSLSPGGASNYGYTF. CDR3 DNA sequence: TGTGCCAGCAGTTTATCGCCAGGGGGCGCGTCTAACTATGGCTACACCTTC.

In DNA form, the CDR3 reads TGTGCCAGCAGCTCAGCGGGAGGGCGCTACAATGAGCAGTTCTTC. It translates to CASSSAGGRYNEQFF. V is TRBV5-6 and J is TRBJ2-1; TRBD2 matches at 10 bases. The CDR3 spans 15 residues. V dropped 3 bases and J dropped 3; count of bases not matched to a gene: 3. Germline V gene lookup returns CDR1 SGHDT and CDR2 YYEEEE.

V gene TRBV6-1 combines with J gene TRBJ1-5, with 7 bases identical to TRBD1. V was clipped by 4 bases and J by 4 bases; unmatched bases: 10. Germline V gene data show CDR1 as MNHNS and CDR2 as SASEGT. The CDR3 sequence is 16 residues long. CDR3 amino acids: CASSVIQGTFNQPQHF. The DNA of the CDR3 is TGTGCCAGCAGTGTAATACAGGGGACCTTTAATCAGCCCCAGCATTTT.

The chain carries TRBV5-1 and TRBJ2-1, with D perhaps TRBD1 (6 bases). The germline CDR1 and CDR2 sequences are SGHRS and YFSETQ. The V end was cut by 4 bases, the J end by 7 bases, with 18 bases between. The CDR3 consists of 15 residues. The CDR3 spells CASSLDRQTANEQFF. In DNA, the CDR3 is TGCGCCAGCAGCCTGGACAGACAAACAGCAAATGAGCAGTTCTTC.

The chain is built from TRBV19 and TRBJ2-7; 11 positions match TRBD2. Germline CDR1 and CDR2: LNHDA and SQIVND (reference sequence). The CDR3 consists of 14 residues. The trim removed 8 bases at V and 0 bases at J, leaving 3 bases unmatched. In DNA form, the CDR3 reads TGTGCCAGTTCGGGACTAGCGGACTCCTACGAGCAGTACTTC. This gives the protein CASSGLADSYEQYF.

The chain couples TRBV28 to TRBJ1-3; D may be TRBD1 (6 bases). Trimming pared 0 bases from V and 8 bases from J, leaving 14 bases between. CDR3 length equals 15 residues. Germline-derived CDR1 and CDR2 are MDHEN and SYDVKM. The CDR3 region is CASSLWDSSLDTIYF. CDR3 DNA: TGTGCCAGCAGTTTATGGGACAGCTCTTTGGACACCATATATTTT.

This chain links TRBV5-6 with TRBJ2-5; D gene unclear. The CDR3 is 12 amino acids. The germline V gene has CDR1 SGHDT and CDR2 YYEEEE. The germline V and J ends were trimmed by 4 bases and 0 bases, with 4 bases remaining between them. The CDR3 DNA sequence: TGTGCCAGCAGCCCCGACCAAGAGACCCAGTACTTC. It is translated as CASSPDQETQYF.

The chain is built from TRBV7-3 and TRBJ2-3; 9 nucleotides line up with TRBD2. V trimming: 5 bases; J trimming: 4 bases; junction bases outside the gene matches: 7. The CDR3 is made up of 15 amino acids. The germline gives CDR1 SGHTA, CDR2 FQGTGA. CDR3 nucleotides: TGTGCCAGCAGCCCGGGACTAGCATTCCCAGATACGCAGTATTTT. Protein: CASSPGLAFPDTQYF.

V gene TRBV19 combines with J gene TRBJ1-2; 7 nucleotides line up with TRBD1. The CDR3 is made up of 15 amino acids. The V gene's germline CDR1 is LNHDA and CDR2 SQIVND (reference sequence). The J segment lost 5 bases and the V segment lost 5 bases, leaving 11 bases of the junction unmatched. The CDR3, as DNA: TGTGCCAGTAGTGTGACAGGGAAAGCCGTTTATGGCTACACCTTC. This gives the protein CASSVTGKAVYGYTF.

J is TRBJ1-5 and V is TRBV6-5; 7 bases are shared with TRBD1. Trimming cost V 6 bases and J 3 bases; bases outside gene matches: 5. From germline, CDR1 is MNHEY and CDR2 SVGAGI. The CDR3 runs to 14 residues. The chain's CDR3 is CASRSTGNNQPQHF. The CDR3 DNA sequence: TGTGCCAGCAGATCGACAGGGAACAATCAGCCCCAGCATTTT.